This is a list of T cell receptor beta chains from one sample in a study of blood T cell repertoires in COVID-19. Sequencing used immunoSEQ multiplex PCR; TCRdb keeps in-frame clones, though not all of them. The data show fewer than 200,000 clones, 80% to 85% seen once. The specimen was peripheral blood. The source of these receptors is a woman aged 80 or over with active or convalescent COVID-19. CDR3s include the opening cysteine and the closing phenylalanine or tryptophan. Each record gives: CDR3 DNA, CDR3 protein, J gene, V gene, clone size, D gene. D genes are given only for firm matches. Expanded clones are given a class, and other clones once, few, many or no size at all.

cdr3_nt: TGTGCCAGCAGCGTAGCACTAGCGGGGGGGTTCTACAATGAGCAGTTCTTC
cdr3_aa: CASSVALAGGFYNEQFF
j_call: TRBJ2-1
v_call: TRBV9
clone_size: .
d_call: TRBD2

cdr3_nt: TGTGCCAGCTCACCCCTGCGGGACAGGAAAACAGATACGCAGTATTTT
cdr3_aa: CASSPLRDRKTDTQYF
j_call: TRBJ2-3
v_call: TRBV18
clone_size: .
d_call: TRBD1

cdr3_nt: TGTGCCAGCAGTTTACAGGGGACCGGCCTGAGGACCTACGAGCAGTACTTC
cdr3_aa: CASSLQGTGLRTYEQYF
j_call: TRBJ2-7
v_call: TRBV27
clone_size: .
d_call: .

cdr3_nt: TGCGCCAGCAGCCAAGATGAACCTAGCGGGGGGGCCAAAAACATTCAGTACTTC
cdr3_aa: CASSQDEPSGGAKNIQYF
j_call: TRBJ2-4
v_call: TRBV4-1
clone_size: .
d_call: TRBD2

cdr3_nt: TGTGCCAGCAGCTTACTCGGGAGGGCCGAAGCTTTCTTT
cdr3_aa: CASSLLGRAEAFF
j_call: TRBJ1-1
v_call: TRBV6-5
clone_size: .
d_call: .

cdr3_nt: TGTGCCACCAGTGATAACGACGGAGTCAAAAACATTCAGTACTTC
cdr3_aa: CATSDNDGVKNIQYF
j_call: TRBJ2-4
v_call: TRBV24-1
clone_size: .
d_call: .

cdr3_nt: TGTGCCAGCAGCCCCCGCCCTACAGGCGCAAACTATGGCTACACCTTC
cdr3_aa: CASSPRPTGANYGYTF
j_call: TRBJ1-2
v_call: TRBV7-2
clone_size: once
d_call: .

cdr3_nt: TGTGCCAGCAGCTCTTACCGACAGCAAACTGGCTATGGCTACACCTTC
cdr3_aa: CASSSYRQQTGYGYTF
j_call: TRBJ1-2
v_call: TRBV7-6
clone_size: .
d_call: .

cdr3_nt: TGTGCCAGCAGCCTAGGAGCACGGAATTCACCCCTCCACTTT
cdr3_aa: CASSLGARNSPLHF
j_call: TRBJ1-6
v_call: TRBV14
clone_size: .
d_call: .

cdr3_nt: TGTGCCTGGAGCGCGGGACAGGGGGGCTATGGCTACACCTTC
cdr3_aa: CAWSAGQGGYGYTF
j_call: TRBJ1-2
v_call: TRBV30
clone_size: .
d_call: TRBD1

cdr3_nt: TGTGCCACCAGCAGAGTCGACAGCTACGAGCAGTACTTC
cdr3_aa: CATSRVDSYEQYF
j_call: TRBJ2-7
v_call: TRBV15
clone_size: .
d_call: .

cdr3_nt: TGTGCCAGCAGCTTGTTTCCAGGGGAATGGCGCAATCAGCCCCAGCATTTT
cdr3_aa: CASSLFPGEWRNQPQHF
j_call: TRBJ1-5
v_call: TRBV7-2
clone_size: few
d_call: .

cdr3_nt: TGCGCCAGCTCACCCAGCGGGGGCTACGAGCAGTACTTC
cdr3_aa: CASSPSGGYEQYF
j_call: TRBJ2-7
v_call: TRBV10-1
clone_size: .
d_call: TRBD2

cdr3_nt: TGCGCCAGCAGCCAATCCCGACTTGATACGCAGTATTTT
cdr3_aa: CASSQSRLDTQYF
j_call: TRBJ2-3
v_call: TRBV4-3
clone_size: .
d_call: .

cdr3_nt: TGTGCCAGCAGCCCAAACAGGGGGGTACCTCAGCCCCAGCATTTT
cdr3_aa: CASSPNRGVPQPQHF
j_call: TRBJ1-5
v_call: TRBV3-1/TRBV3-2
clone_size: .
d_call: TRBD1

cdr3_nt: TGTGCCAGCAGCCAAGGAGGACAGGTGAATGGCTACACCTTC
cdr3_aa: CASSQGGQVNGYTF
j_call: TRBJ1-2
v_call: TRBV3-1/TRBV3-2
clone_size: few
d_call: TRBD1

cdr3_nt: TGCGCCAGCAGCTTAAGCCAGGGAGGCACCGGGGAGCTGTTTTTT
cdr3_aa: CASSLSQGGTGELFF
j_call: TRBJ2-2
v_call: TRBV5-1
clone_size: once
d_call: .